This is a list of T cell receptor beta chains from one sample in a study of CD8 T cells in Susac syndrome. TCRdb used MiXCR to reprocess the immunoSEQ multiplex PCR reads, holding one entry per CDR3 protein. The sample consists of roughly 180,000 distinct CDR3 sequences, around 94% of them appearing once. Input material: CD4+ T cells from PBMCs. The receptors were sampled from a human donor in good health. The CDR3 runs from the conserved cysteine through the conserved F or W. The order of the fields is J gene, V gene, D gene, CDR3 DNA, CDR3 protein. D genes are given only for firm matches.

>TRBJ2-3|TRBV13|-
TGTGCCAGCAGCTTGGGGGATTGGAGGAACGAGAATACGCAGTATTTT
CASSLGDWRNENTQYF
>TRBJ1-2|TRBV27|-
TGTGCCAGCGGCTATCGGATGAGGGGTGGCTACACCTTC
CASGYRMRGGYTF
>TRBJ2-5|TRBV20-1|TRBD1
TGCAGTGCTAGAGCGAGGGACAGGGGGCTGGAGACCCAGTACTTC
CSARARDRGLETQYF
>TRBJ1-1|TRBV20-1|-
TGCAGTGCTAGCGGATTTGTGAACACTGAAGCTTTCTTT
CSASGFVNTEAFF
>TRBJ2-5|TRBV15|-
TGTGCCACCAGCAGAGCTCCGGGGCCAGAAGGGACCCAGTACTTC
CATSRAPGPEGTQYF
>TRBJ2-1|TRBV3-1|TRBD2
TGTGCCAGCAGCTTAGGACTAGCGGGGGGAGCTGAGCAGTTCTTC
CASSLGLAGGAEQFF
>TRBJ2-7|TRBV6-2/TRBV6-3|TRBD1
TGTGCCAGCACCGAGCCGGGACAGGGGGCGCTGTACGAGCAGTACTTC
CASTEPGQGALYEQYF
>TRBJ1-6|TRBV20-1|-
TGCAGTGCTAGCCGAAGCTCCTATAATTCACCCCTCCACTTT
CSASRSSYNSPLHF
>TRBJ1-5|TRBV20-1|-
TGCAGTGCTAGAGATACTTGGCTCAATCAGCCCCAGCATTTT
CSARDTWLNQPQHF
>TRBJ1-6|TRBV19|TRBD1
TGTGCCAGTAGTATCGGGACAGGCCTTAATTCACCCCTCCACTTT
CASSIGTGLNSPLHF
>TRBJ2-1|TRBV24-1|TRBD1
TGTGCCACCAGTGATTCGCAGGGGGACGGAGCCTACAATGAGCAGTTCTTC
CATSDSQGDGAYNEQFF
>TRBJ2-3|TRBV7-2|TRBD2
TGTGCCTCCAGTCGAGCGGGGGGAGTAGATACGCAGTATTTT
CASSRAGGVDTQYF
>TRBJ1-2|TRBV5-6|-
TGTGCCAGCAGCCCCCGAAACTGGGGCTATGGCTACACCTTC
CASSPRNWGYGYTF
>TRBJ1-3|TRBV5-4|-
TGTGCCAGTACGGACCGGGCGGGAAACACCATATATTTT
CASTDRAGNTIYF
>TRBJ1-1|TRBV14|-
TGTGCCAGCAGACGATCTGGGGGGAACACTGAAGCTTTCTTT
CASRRSGGNTEAFF
>TRBJ2-5|TRBV10-3|-
TGTGCCATCAGTGTGAGGGGGGTGCGGGAGACCCAGTACTTC
CAISVRGVRETQYF
>TRBJ2-3|TRBV5-1|-
TGCGCCAGCAGCGGAGTATCACAGGATACGCAGTATTTT
CASSGVSQDTQYF
>TRBJ1-1|TRBV27|-
TGTGCCAGCAGTCCTCAGGGCACTGAAGCTTTCTTT
CASSPQGTEAFF